This T cell receptor (beta chain) came from a study of cytomegalovirus exposure and HLA in healthy donors. Notes on the study in general: Diagnosis of cytomegalovirus status made by the classifier reportedly showed high specificity and sensitivity. A later analysis showed HLA-associated TCR beta chains outstripping equally common others in clonal expansion.

These donors, healthy bone marrow donors, were studied. The primer mix had 60 Vbeta and 13 Jbeta primers. The method was immunoSEQ multiplex PCR; TCRdb's version includes in-frame clones alone and lacks a portion of them. Among approximately 100,000 clones listed, less than 80% were seen once. This clone was seen only a few times. No antigen is known for it. V lost 8 bases, J lost 4 bases, and 15 bases lay in between. Germline CDR1 reads KGHSH; CDR2 reads LQKENI. The CDR3 is 14 residues long. The rearrangement links TRBV18 to TRBJ1-3, with a possible D match to TRBD1 (5 bases). This sequence was found in a man aged 25-45 years in good health and CMV-seropositive. Sequenced material: PBMCs. The CDR3 DNA sequence: TGTGCCAGCCTACACGGGGGAGGCGGAAACACCATATATTTT. The encoded protein is CASLHGGGGNTIYF. Supplemented by reference TRBV18 and TRBJ1-3, the full variable domain reads NAGVMQNPRHLVRRRGQEARLRCSPMKGHSHVYWYRQLPEEGLKFMVYLQKENIIDESGMPKERFSAEFPKEGPSILRIQQVVRGDSAAYFCASLHGGGGNTIYFGEGSWLTVV.